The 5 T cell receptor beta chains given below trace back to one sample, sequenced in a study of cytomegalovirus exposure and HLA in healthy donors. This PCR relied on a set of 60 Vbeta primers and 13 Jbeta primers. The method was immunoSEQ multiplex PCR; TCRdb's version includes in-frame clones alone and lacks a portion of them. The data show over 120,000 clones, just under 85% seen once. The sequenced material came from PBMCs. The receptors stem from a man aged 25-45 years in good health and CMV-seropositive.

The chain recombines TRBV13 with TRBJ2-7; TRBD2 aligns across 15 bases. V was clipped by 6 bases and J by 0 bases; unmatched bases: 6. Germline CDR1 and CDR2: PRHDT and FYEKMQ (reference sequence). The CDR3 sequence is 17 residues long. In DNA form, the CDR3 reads TGTGCCAGCAGTCCGGGACTAGCGGGGGGACCCTCCTACGAGCAGTACTTC. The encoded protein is CASSPGLAGGPSYEQYF. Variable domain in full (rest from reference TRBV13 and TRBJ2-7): AAGVIQSPRHLIKEKRETATLKCYPIPRHDTVYWYQQGPGQDPQFLISFYEKMQSDKGSIPDRFSAQQFSDYHSELNMSSLELGDSALYFCASSPGLAGGPSYEQYFGPGTRLTVT.

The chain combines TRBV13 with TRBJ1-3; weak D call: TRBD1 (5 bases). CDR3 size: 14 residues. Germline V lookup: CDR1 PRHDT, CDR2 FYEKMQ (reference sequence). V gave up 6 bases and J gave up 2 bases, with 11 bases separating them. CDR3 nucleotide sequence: TGTGCCAGCAGGTTAAGGGGAACTGGAAACACCATATATTTT. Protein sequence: CASRLRGTGNTIYF.

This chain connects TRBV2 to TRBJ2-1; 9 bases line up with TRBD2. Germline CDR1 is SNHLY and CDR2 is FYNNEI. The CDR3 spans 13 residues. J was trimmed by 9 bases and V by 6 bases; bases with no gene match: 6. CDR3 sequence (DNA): TGTGCCAGCAGAGGCGGGGGGGCGAGTGAGCAGTTCTTC. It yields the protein CASRGGGASEQFF.

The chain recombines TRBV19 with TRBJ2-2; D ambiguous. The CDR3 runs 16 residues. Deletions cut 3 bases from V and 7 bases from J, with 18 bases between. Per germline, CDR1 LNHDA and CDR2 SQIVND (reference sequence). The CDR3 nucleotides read TGTGCCAGTAGTATTAGGTCTAGTCGGGTGGTCGGGGAGCTGTTTTTT. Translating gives CASSIRSSRVVGELFF.

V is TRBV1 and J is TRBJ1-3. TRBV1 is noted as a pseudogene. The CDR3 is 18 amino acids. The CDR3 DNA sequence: TGCACCCCCGACCAGGGCCCTAACCTCGTCCGATTGGGGGGCACCATATATTTT. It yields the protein CTPDQGPNLVRLGGTIYF.